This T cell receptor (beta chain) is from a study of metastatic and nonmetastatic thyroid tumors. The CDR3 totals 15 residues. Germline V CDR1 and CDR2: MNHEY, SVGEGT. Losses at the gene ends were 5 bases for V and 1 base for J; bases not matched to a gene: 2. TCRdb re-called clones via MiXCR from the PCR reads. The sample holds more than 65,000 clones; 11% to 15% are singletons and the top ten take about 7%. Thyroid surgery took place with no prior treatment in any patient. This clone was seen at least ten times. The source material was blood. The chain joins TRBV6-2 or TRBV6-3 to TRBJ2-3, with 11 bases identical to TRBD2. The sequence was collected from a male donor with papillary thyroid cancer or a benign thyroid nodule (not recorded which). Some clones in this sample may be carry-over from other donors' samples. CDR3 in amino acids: CASSKLAGGTDTQYF. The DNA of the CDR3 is TGTGCCAGCAGTAAACTAGCGGGGGGCACAGATACGCAGTATTTT.